This is a list of T cell receptor beta chains from one sample in a study of cytomegalovirus exposure and HLA in healthy donors. The protocol was immunoSEQ multiplex PCR, while the TCRdb copy is restricted to in-frame clones and leaves out a portion. Of about 43,000 clones detected, approximately 57% appear once; the ten largest clones hold about 11%. The sequenced material came from PBMCs. The receptors were gathered from a man aged 60 to 75 in good health and CMV-seropositive. Both conserved end residues are part of each CDR3. Each record gives: J gene, V gene, D gene, CDR3 protein, CDR3 DNA. A D gene is named only where the DNA matches it firmly.

j_call: TRBJ2-5; v_call: TRBV11-2; d_call: -; cdr3_aa: CASRHTGLRLQETQYF; cdr3_nt: TGTGCCAGCAGACATACCGGACTACGTTTACAAGAGACCCAGTACTTC
j_call: TRBJ2-7; v_call: TRBV29-1; d_call: TRBD1; cdr3_aa: CSVVPWRQGYEQYF; cdr3_nt: TGCAGCGTTGTACCCTGGCGACAGGGCTACGAGCAGTACTTC
j_call: TRBJ2-7; v_call: TRBV5-4; d_call: -; cdr3_aa: CASSLSGNEQYF; cdr3_nt: TGTGCCAGCAGCTTGTCGGGGAACGAGCAGTACTTC
j_call: TRBJ1-5; v_call: TRBV28; d_call: -; cdr3_aa: CASSPRGLLGSNQPQHF; cdr3_nt: TGTGCCAGCAGTCCACGGGGACTGCTAGGGAGCAATCAGCCCCAGCATTTT
j_call: TRBJ2-7; v_call: TRBV9; d_call: -; cdr3_aa: CASSESPGRGYEQYF; cdr3_nt: TGTGCCAGCAGCGAGTCCCCGGGCAGGGGCTACGAGCAGTACTTC
j_call: TRBJ1-4; v_call: TRBV2; d_call: TRBD1; cdr3_aa: CASSLDRDREKLFF; cdr3_nt: TGTGCCAGCTCCCTGGACAGGGATCGCGAAAAACTGTTTTTT
j_call: TRBJ1-2; v_call: TRBV5-1; d_call: -; cdr3_aa: CASSLERGTYYGYTF; cdr3_nt: TGCGCCAGCAGCTTGGAACGGGGAACCTACTATGGCTACACCTTC
j_call: TRBJ2-1; v_call: TRBV7-9; d_call: -; cdr3_aa: CASSPLIRLAKDGNEQLF; cdr3_nt: TGTGCCAGCAGCCCGCTGATCAGGCTAGCGAAGGATGGCAATGAGCAGCTCTTC
j_call: TRBJ2-7; v_call: TRBV5-1; d_call: TRBD2; cdr3_aa: CASSLSLAGSYYEQYF; cdr3_nt: TGCGCCAGCAGCTTGTCCCTAGCGGGGTCCTACTACGAGCAGTACTTC
j_call: TRBJ1-3; v_call: TRBV28; d_call: -; cdr3_aa: CASSFAGFGNTIYF; cdr3_nt: TGTGCCAGCAGTTTTGCGGGGTTTGGAAACACCATATATTTT
j_call: TRBJ2-1; v_call: TRBV5-1; d_call: TRBD1; cdr3_aa: CASGQERLGEQFF; cdr3_nt: TGCGCCAGCGGACAGGAGAGATTGGGTGAGCAGTTCTTC